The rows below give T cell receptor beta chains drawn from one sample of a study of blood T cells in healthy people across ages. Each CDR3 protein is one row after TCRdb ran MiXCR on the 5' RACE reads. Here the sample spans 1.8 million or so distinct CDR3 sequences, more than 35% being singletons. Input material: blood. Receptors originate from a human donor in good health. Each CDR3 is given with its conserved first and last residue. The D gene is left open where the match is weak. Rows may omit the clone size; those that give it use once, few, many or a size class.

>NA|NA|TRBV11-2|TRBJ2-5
CASSLGSGTETLYF
TGTGCCAGCAGCTTAGGGTCTGGTACAGAAACCTTGTACTTC
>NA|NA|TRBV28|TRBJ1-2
CASTPSSSVYNRYTF
TGTGCCAGCACCCCAAGTTCCTCGGTTTACAATCGCTACACCTTC
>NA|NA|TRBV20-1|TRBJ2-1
CSAIGGALDEQFF
TGCAGTGCCATCGGCGGGGCCCTAGATGAGCAGTTCTTC
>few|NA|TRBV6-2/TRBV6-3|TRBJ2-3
CASTSRRTDTQYF
TGTGCCAGCACCTCTCGACGGACAGATACGCAGTATTTT
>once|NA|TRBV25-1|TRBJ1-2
CAGSDAIQGTFGGYTF
TGTGCCGGCAGTGACGCAATACAGGGCACGTTCGGTGGCTACACCTTC
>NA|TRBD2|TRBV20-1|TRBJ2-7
CSARSKNIAGGSYEQYF
TGCAGTGCTAGATCCAAGAACATAGCGGGGGGCTCCTACGAGCAGTACTTC
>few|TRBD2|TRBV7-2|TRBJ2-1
CASSLGPGGLTEQFF
TGTGCCAGCAGCTTGGGGCCGGGGGGGCTCACTGAGCAGTTCTTC
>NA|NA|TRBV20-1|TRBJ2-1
CSARDRVGLNEQFF
TGCAGTGCTAGAGACAGAGTGGGGCTAAATGAGCAGTTCTTC
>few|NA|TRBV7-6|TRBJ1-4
CASSRWLEKLFF
TGTGCCAGCAGCCGGTGGCTTGAAAAACTGTTTTTT
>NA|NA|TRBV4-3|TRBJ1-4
CASSPGGWQSTNEKLFF
TGCGCCAGCAGCCCTGGCGGGTGGCAGTCAACTAATGAAAAACTGTTTTTT
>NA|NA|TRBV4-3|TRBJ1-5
CASSQDAQGNQPQHF
TGCGCCAGCAGCCAAGACGCACAGGGAAATCAGCCCCAGCATTTT
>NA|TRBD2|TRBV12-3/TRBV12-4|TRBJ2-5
CASRRLAGAGETQYF
TGTGCCAGCAGACGACTAGCGGGGGCAGGAGAGACCCAGTACTTC
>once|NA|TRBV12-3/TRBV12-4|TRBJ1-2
CASSPFTTEGSNYGYTF
TGTGCCAGCAGTCCGTTTACAACCGAGGGGTCCAACTATGGCTACACCTTC
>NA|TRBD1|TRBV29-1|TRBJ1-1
CSVARTGGPTEAFF
TGCAGCGTTGCCCGGACAGGGGGCCCCACTGAAGCTTTCTTT
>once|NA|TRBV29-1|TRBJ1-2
CSVEAAGSDYGYTF
TGCAGCGTTGAAGCGGCAGGGTCGGACTATGGCTACACCTTC
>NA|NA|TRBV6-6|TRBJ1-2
CASRQISNYGYTF
TGTGCCAGCAGACAGATTTCTAACTATGGCTACACCTTC
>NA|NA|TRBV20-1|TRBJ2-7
CSAGGIGSAINYEQYF
TGCAGTGCTGGGGGGATTGGCTCCGCGATAAACTACGAGCAGTACTTC
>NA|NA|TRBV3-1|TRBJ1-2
CASSPRGGVPYGYTF
TGTGCCAGCAGCCCACGTGGCGGTGTCCCCTATGGCTACACCTTC
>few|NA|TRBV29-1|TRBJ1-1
CSVPKTNMNTEAFF
TGCAGCGTCCCTAAGACAAATATGAACACTGAAGCTTTCTTT
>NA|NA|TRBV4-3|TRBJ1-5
CASSQEVGAGNQPQHF
TGCGCCAGCAGCCAAGAGGTAGGGGCGGGCAATCAGCCCCAGCATTTT
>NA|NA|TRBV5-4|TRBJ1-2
CASSLASGRDGYTF
TGTGCCAGCAGCTTGGCGTCAGGGAGGGACGGCTACACCTTC
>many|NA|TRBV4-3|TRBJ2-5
CASSQDLAQETQYF
TGCGCCAGCAGCCAAGATCTAGCCCAAGAGACCCAGTACTTC
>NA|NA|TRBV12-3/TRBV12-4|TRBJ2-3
CASSGPSLSTDTQYF
TGTGCCAGCAGTGGGCCCAGTTTAAGCACAGATACGCAGTATTTT
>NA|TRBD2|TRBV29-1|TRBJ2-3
CSVESFGLAGGPSSTDTQYF
TGCAGCGTTGAAAGTTTCGGACTAGCGGGGGGACCTTCTAGCACAGATACGCAGTATTTT
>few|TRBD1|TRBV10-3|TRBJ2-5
CAISGSGGETQYF
TGTGCCATCAGTGGTTCAGGGGGTGAGACCCAGTACTTC
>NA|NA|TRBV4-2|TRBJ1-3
CASSQDRPPIRTGGGNTIYF
TGTGCCAGCAGCCAAGATCGCCCCCCTATCCGGACGGGGGGAGGAAACACCATATATTTT
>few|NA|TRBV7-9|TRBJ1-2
CASSRYRDYTF
TGTGCCAGCAGCCGTTACAGGGACTACACCTTC
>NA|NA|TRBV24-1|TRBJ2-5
CATSDNGAGETQYF
TGTGCCACCAGTGATAACGGGGCGGGGGAGACCCAGTACTTC
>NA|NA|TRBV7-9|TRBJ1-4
CANPQGATTNEKLFF
TGTGCCAACCCCCAGGGTGCAACAACTAATGAAAAACTGTTTTTT
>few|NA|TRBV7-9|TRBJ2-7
CASSSPRQRSYEQYF
TGTGCCAGCAGCTCCCCCCGGCAGCGCTCCTACGAGCAGTACTTC
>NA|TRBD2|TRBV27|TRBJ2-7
CASASGTGDWGLAGEQYF
TGTGCCAGCGCCTCCGGGACAGGAGATTGGGGACTAGCGGGTGAGCAGTACTTC
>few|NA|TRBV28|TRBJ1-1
CASKMTEWTEAFF
TGTGCCAGCAAAATGACAGAGTGGACTGAAGCTTTCTTT
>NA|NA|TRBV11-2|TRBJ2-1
CASSLTGHSSYNEQFF
TGTGCCAGCAGTCTTACGGGACATAGCTCCTACAATGAGCAGTTCTTC
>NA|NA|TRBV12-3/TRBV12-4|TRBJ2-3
CASSQKLGVQPVGPKDTQYF
TGTGCCAGCAGCCAAAAGCTAGGGGTACAACCTGTAGGGCCAAAAGATACGCAGTATTTT
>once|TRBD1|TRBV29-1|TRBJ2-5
CSVEFGGTGGLHAGTQYF
TGCAGCGTTGAGTTCGGGGGGACAGGGGGATTACACGCAGGGACCCAGTACTTC
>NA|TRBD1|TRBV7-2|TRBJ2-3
CASSLARGQGGTDTQYF
TGTGCCAGCAGCTTAGCGAGAGGGCAGGGGGGCACAGATACGCAGTATTTT
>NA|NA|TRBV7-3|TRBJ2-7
CASITLSEGLYEQYF
TGTGCCAGCATTACTCTCTCCGAGGGACTCTACGAGCAGTACTTC
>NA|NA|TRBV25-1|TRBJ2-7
CASSEFLEGTDSYEQYF
TGTGCCAGCAGTGAATTCCTGGAAGGGACGGACTCCTACGAGCAGTACTTC
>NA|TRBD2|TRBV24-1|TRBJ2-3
CVTSDLRLAGTDTQYF
TGTGTCACCAGTGATTTGAGACTAGCGGGCACAGATACGCAGTATTTT
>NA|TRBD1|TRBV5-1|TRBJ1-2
CASSLTGQALYGYTF
TGCGCCAGCAGCTTAACGGGACAGGCCCTCTATGGCTACACCTTC
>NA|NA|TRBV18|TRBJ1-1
CARSSTTEAFF
TGTGCCCGCTCGTCAACCACTGAAGCTTTCTTT
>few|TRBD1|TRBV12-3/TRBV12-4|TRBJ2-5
CASSLAGTGKEETQYF
TGTGCCAGCAGTTTAGCGGGGACAGGGAAAGAAGAGACCCAGTACTTC
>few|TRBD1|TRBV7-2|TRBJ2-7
CASSFIPGQSYEQYF
TGTGCCAGCAGCTTCATACCGGGACAGTCCTACGAGCAGTACTTC
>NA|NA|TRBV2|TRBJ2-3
CASSRSTLVGTQYF
TGTGCCAGCAGTAGAAGCACCCTCGTGGGTACGCAGTATTTT
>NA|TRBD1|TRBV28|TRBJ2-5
CASRLDRAQETQYF
TGTGCCAGCAGACTGGACAGGGCCCAAGAGACCCAGTACTTC
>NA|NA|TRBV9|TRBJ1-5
CASSVSGGHNQPQHF
TGTGCCAGCAGCGTATCTGGTGGGCACAATCAGCCCCAGCATTTT
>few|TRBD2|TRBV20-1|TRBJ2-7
CSAGMAGGSPYEQYF
TGCAGTGCTGGGATGGCCGGGGGGTCTCCCTACGAGCAGTACTTC
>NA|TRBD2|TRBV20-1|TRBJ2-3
CSARGLAGAPRYF
TGCAGTGCTAGAGGACTAGCGGGGGCCCCGCGGTATTTT
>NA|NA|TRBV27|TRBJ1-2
CASSARTDSYGYTF
TGTGCCAGCAGTGCACGGACGGATAGCTATGGCTACACCTTC
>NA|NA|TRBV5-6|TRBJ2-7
CASSFVTGHLSYEQYF
TGTGCCAGCAGCTTCGTGACTGGCCACCTATCCTACGAGCAGTACTTC